This T cell receptor (beta chain) is from a study of T cell responses to AZD1222 COVID-19 vaccine. Overall study context: Second-dose timings of about 4 or about 12 weeks were pooled.

CDR1 and CDR2 from the germline V gene are SGHKS and YYEKEE (reference sequence). This CDR3 contains 15 residues. The junction had 12 bases not matched to a gene; V was cut back by 4 bases and J by 6 bases. Notes on this clone: No antigen is known for it.

General observations from the study: Repertoire samples came only from after the peak T cell response. With two AZD1222 doses given, Spike-specific TCR breadth and depth both rose. Unmutated variant regions reportedly attract nearly half of all spike-specific TCRs.

The method was immunoSEQ multiplex PCR; TCRdb's version includes in-frame clones alone and lacks a portion of them. Of approximately 120,000 clones listed, around 87% were seen once; the top ten hold about 5%. The sample consisted of peripheral blood, taken on day 0 of AZD1222 vaccination. The chain employs TRBV5-5 and TRBJ1-2; TRBD1 matches at 7 bases. This receptor was identified in an adult in good health. This CDR3 is CASSPTGSGGNGYTF. CDR3 in DNA: TGTGCCAGCAGCCCGACAGGGTCCGGCGGGAATGGCTACACCTTC. The full variable domain, rest sourced from reference TRBV5-5 and TRBJ1-2, is DAGVTQSPTHLIKTRGQQVTLRCSPISGHKSVSWYQQVLGQGPQFIFQYYEKEERGRGNFPDRFSARQFPNYSSELNVNALLLGDSALYLCASSPTGSGGNGYTFGSGTRLTVV.